One sample yielded the 19 T cell receptor beta chains listed below, sequenced in a study of T cell responses to AZD1222 COVID-19 vaccine. Sequencing used immunoSEQ multiplex PCR; TCRdb keeps in-frame clones, though not all of them. Of some 170,000 clones in the sample, approximately 90% are singletons; the top ten hold about 4%. Source: peripheral blood, taken on day 0 of MenACWY control vaccination. All receptors derive from an adult in good health.

The chain recombines TRBV29-1 with TRBJ2-7; D remains ambiguous. This CDR3 spans 10 amino acids. V lost 4 bases and J 2 bases, leaving 3 bases between the germline ends. Germline V gene data show CDR1 as SQVTM and CDR2 as ANQGSEA. CDR3 region: CSVGTYEQYF. For the CDR3, the DNA is TGCAGCGTTGGGACCTACGAGCAGTACTTC.

The chain employs TRBV6-1 and TRBJ1-2; a weak D match, TRBD1 (5 bases). Trimming left V 3 bases short and J 8 bases short, with 13 bases between. The CDR3 extends over 13 amino acids. Germline CDR1 MNHNS, CDR2 SASEGT. CDR3 loop: CASSESGSGGYTF. In DNA form, the CDR3 reads TGTGCCAGCAGTGAGTCAGGGTCGGGAGGCTACACCTTC.

This chain joins TRBV6-5 and TRBJ2-7, with D possibly matching TRBD1 (7 bases). The CDR3 consists of 14 residues. Germline values: CDR1 MNHEY, CDR2 SVGAGI. V was shortened by 5 bases and J by 6 bases, with 17 bases between the two germline ends. This CDR3 reads CASSQQGTPVEQYF. CDR3 DNA: TGTGCCAGCAGTCAACAGGGGACTCCAGTCGAGCAGTACTTC.

The gene calls are TRBV7-2 and TRBJ2-5; D is perhaps TRBD1 or TRBD2 (5 bases each). Germline-derived CDR1 and CDR2 are SGHTA and FQGNSA. The V and J ends lost 2 bases and 5 bases respectively, with 12 bases between them. The CDR3 runs 14 residues. CDR3 region: CASSLSGWGETQYF. CDR3 DNA sequence: TGTGCCAGCAGCTTATCCGGGTGGGGGGAGACCCAGTACTTC.

This clone was seen only once. The rearrangement joins TRBV7-3 to TRBJ2-1; D remains unclear. The CDR3 loop spans 18 amino acids. Germline lookup yields CDR1 SGHTA and CDR2 FQGTGA. The V end lost 0 bases, the J end lost 0 bases, and 15 bases lay between the germline ends. This CDR3 reads CASSLTVPAPNSYNEQFF. In DNA, the CDR3 is TGTGCCAGCAGCTTAACGGTCCCTGCGCCCAACTCCTACAATGAGCAGTTCTTC.

The chain carries TRBV6-5 and TRBJ1-4; D is unclear. Germline-derived CDR1 and CDR2 are MNHEY and SVGAGI. V was cut by 9 bases and J by 8 bases, with 16 bases left in between. The CDR3 has 13 residues. CDR3 nucleotide sequence: TGTGCCAGTAGAGCAGGTTTCGGCGAAAAACTGTTTTTT. Amino acid sequence: CASRAGFGEKLFF.

The chain has TRBV9 and TRBJ1-4; possibly TRBD1 for D (6 bases). Germline assignment: CDR1 SGDLS and CDR2 YYNGEE. The CDR3 sequence is 15 residues long. V lost 3 bases and J lost 8, with 17 bases in between. The CDR3 DNA is TGTGCCAGCAGCGGGACAGCCGGGGTGGGCGAAAAACTGTTTTTT. Its translation is CASSGTAGVGEKLFF.

V gene TRBV5-5 combines with J gene TRBJ2-7; no definite D call. Germline CDR1 is SGHKS and CDR2 is YYEKEE (reference sequence). The V gene lost 0 bases and the J gene lost 2 bases, with 12 bases spanning the gap. This CDR3 contains 15 residues. The CDR3 protein is CASSLGHLNTYEQYF. CDR3 nucleotide sequence: TGTGCCAGCAGCTTGGGACACCTTAACACCTACGAGCAGTACTTC.

The chain is built from TRBV12-3 or TRBV12-4 and TRBJ2-7, with TRBD1 matching 7 bases. Unmatched junction bases numbered 7, after V lost 6 bases and J lost 5 bases. CDR3 length: 13 residues. CDR3: CASRVTGVHEQYF. The CDR3 nucleotides are TGTGCCAGCAGGGTTACAGGGGTCCACGAGCAGTACTTC.

The J gene is TRBJ2-7, the V gene TRBV19, with 10 bases that match TRBD2. Germline CDR1 is LNHDA and CDR2 is SQIVND (reference sequence). Trimming removed 5 bases from V and 5 bases from J; junction bases left unmatched: 6. The CDR3 sequence is 14 residues long. This CDR3 is CASSWGTSVNEQYF. In DNA, the CDR3 is TGTGCCAGTAGTTGGGGGACTAGCGTGAACGAGCAGTACTTC.

The chain has TRBV7-2 and TRBJ2-7; TRBD2 is a possible D gene (6 bases). The germline V and J ends were trimmed by 5 bases and 2 bases, with 13 bases remaining between them. The CDR3 contains 14 residues. Germline loops: CDR1 SGHTA, CDR2 FQGNSA. CDR3 DNA sequence: TGTGCCAGCAGCCGGGACTGGGCAACCTACGAGCAGTACTTC. Protein: CASSRDWATYEQYF.

The V call is TRBV10-3, the J call TRBJ1-1, with D uncertain. The CDR3 covers 11 residues. Per the germline V gene, CDR1 is ENHRY and CDR2 is SYGVKD. Trimming removed 6 bases from V and 4 bases from J, with 6 bases in between. The CDR3 bases are TGTGCCATCAGGGCGGGCACTGAAGCTTTCTTT. This gives the protein CAIRAGTEAFF.

The chain recombines TRBV7-3 with TRBJ2-7; D gene unclear. This CDR3 has 13 residues. The V and J ends lost 2 bases and 0 bases respectively, with 5 bases between them. CDR1 SGHTA and CDR2 FQGTGA come from the germline V gene. CDR3 region: CASSLDSSYEQYF. The CDR3 region has the DNA TGTGCCAGCAGCTTAGACTCCTCCTACGAGCAGTACTTC.

This clone was seen just once. The chain is built from TRBV2 and TRBJ1-2, with D unresolved. The CDR3 has 14 amino acids. Germline CDR1 reads SNHLY; CDR2 reads FYNNEI. The germline V and J ends were trimmed by 0 bases and 5 bases, with 10 bases remaining between them. CDR3 sequence (DNA): TGTGCCAGCAGTGAAGCGATAGGAAAATATGGCTACACCTTC. This translates into CASSEAIGKYGYTF.

This clone appeared a single time. The chain combines TRBV9 with TRBJ2-4; no clear D. The CDR3 spans 15 residues. Trimming cost V 4 bases and J 5 bases, with 16 bases left between them. In germline, CDR1 is SGDLS, CDR2 YYNGEE. The CDR3 protein is CASSPRASDQNIQYF. The CDR3 nucleotides read TGTGCCAGCAGCCCCCGGGCAAGCGACCAAAACATTCAGTACTTC.

The chain is built from TRBV11-2 and TRBJ2-3, with 7 nucleotides matching TRBD2. The ends lost 4 bases at V and 2 bases at J; junction bases unmatched: 3. The germline CDR1 and CDR2 sequences are SGHAT and FQNNGV. The CDR3 consists of 14 residues. The CDR3 region is CASSSGTITDTQYF. CDR3 bases: TGTGCCAGCAGCTCGGGGACTATCACAGATACGCAGTATTTT. Supplemented by reference TRBV11-2 and TRBJ2-3, the full variable domain reads EAGVAQSPRYKIIEKRQSVAFWCNPISGHATLYWYQQILGQGPKLLIQFQNNGVVDDSQLPKDRFSAERLKGVDSTLKIQPAKLEDSAVYLCASSSGTITDTQYFGPGTRLTVL.

The chain has TRBV18 and TRBJ2-2; D gene unclear. The germline gives CDR1 KGHSH, CDR2 LQKENI. Trimming took off 2 bases at V and 5 bases at J, with 6 bases between the two ends. This CDR3 is built from 13 residues. The CDR3 coding sequence is TGTGCCAGCTCACCATCCGTGACCGGGGAGCTGTTTTTT. It yields the protein CASSPSVTGELFF.

This sequence joins TRBV27 and TRBJ2-3, with a possible D match to TRBD1 (5 bases). The CDR3 is 15 residues long. Per the germline V gene, CDR1 is MNHEY and CDR2 is SMNVEV (reference sequence). Trimming shortened V by 4 bases and J by 1 base, and 12 bases separated the two germline ends. CDR3 loop: CASSSLGERTDTQYF. CDR3 DNA: TGTGCCAGCAGTTCCCTAGGGGAACGCACAGATACGCAGTATTTT.

V is TRBV25-1 and J is TRBJ2-1; weak D call: TRBD1 (6 bases). The CDR3 loop spans 15 amino acids. The germline V gene encodes CDR1 MGHDK and CDR2 SYGVNS. V was trimmed by 6 bases and J by 5 bases, leaving 17 bases between them. The CDR3 here is CASRKITGNHNEQFF. CDR3 sequence (DNA): TGTGCCAGCAGGAAAATCACAGGGAACCACAATGAGCAGTTCTTC.